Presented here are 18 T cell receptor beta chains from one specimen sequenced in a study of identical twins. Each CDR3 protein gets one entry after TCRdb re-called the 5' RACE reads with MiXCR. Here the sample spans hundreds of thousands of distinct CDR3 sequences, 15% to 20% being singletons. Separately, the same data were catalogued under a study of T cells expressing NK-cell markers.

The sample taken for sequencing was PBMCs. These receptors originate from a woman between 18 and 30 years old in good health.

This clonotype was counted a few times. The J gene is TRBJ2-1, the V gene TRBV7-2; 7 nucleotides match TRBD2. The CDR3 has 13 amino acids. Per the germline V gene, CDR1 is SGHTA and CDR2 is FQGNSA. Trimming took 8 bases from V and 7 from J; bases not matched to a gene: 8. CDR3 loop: CASAGRAVNEQFF. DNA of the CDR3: TGTGCCAGCGCTGGGAGGGCCGTGAATGAGCAGTTCTTC. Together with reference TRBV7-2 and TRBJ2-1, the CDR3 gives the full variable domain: GAGVSQSPSNKVTEKGKDVELRCDPISGHTALYWYRQSLGQGLEFLIYFQGNSAPDKSGLPSDRFSAERTGGSVSTLTIQRTQQEDSAVYLCASAGRAVNEQFFGPGTRLTVL.

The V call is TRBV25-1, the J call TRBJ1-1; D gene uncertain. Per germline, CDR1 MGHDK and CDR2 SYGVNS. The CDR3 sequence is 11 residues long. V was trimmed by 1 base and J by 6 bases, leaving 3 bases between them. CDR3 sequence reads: CASSEFSEAFF. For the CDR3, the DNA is TGTGCCAGCAGTGAATTTTCTGAAGCTTTCTTT. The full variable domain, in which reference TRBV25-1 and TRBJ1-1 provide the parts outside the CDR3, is EADIYQTPRYLVIGTGKKITLECSQTMGHDKMYWYQQDPGMELHLIHYSYGVNSTEKGDLSSESTVSRIRTEHFPLTLESARPSHTSQYLCASSEFSEAFFGQGTRLTVV.

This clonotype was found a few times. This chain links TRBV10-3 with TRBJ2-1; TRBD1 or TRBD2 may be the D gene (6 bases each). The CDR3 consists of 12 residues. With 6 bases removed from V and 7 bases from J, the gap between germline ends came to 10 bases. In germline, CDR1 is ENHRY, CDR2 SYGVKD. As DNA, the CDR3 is TGTGCCATCAGGCAGGGGAGGAATGAGCAGTTCTTC. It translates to CAIRQGRNEQFF.

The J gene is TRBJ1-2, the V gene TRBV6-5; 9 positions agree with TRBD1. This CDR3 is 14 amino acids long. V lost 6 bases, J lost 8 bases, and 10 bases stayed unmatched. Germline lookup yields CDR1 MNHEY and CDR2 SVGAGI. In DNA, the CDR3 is TGTGCCAGCAGCTTAGTCGGACAGGGGAAAGGCTACACCTTC. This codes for CASSLVGQGKGYTF.

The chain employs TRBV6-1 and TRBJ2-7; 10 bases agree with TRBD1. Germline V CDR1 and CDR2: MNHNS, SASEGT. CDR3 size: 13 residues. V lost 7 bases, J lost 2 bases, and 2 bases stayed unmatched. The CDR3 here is CASKGQGAYEQYF. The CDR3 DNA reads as TGTGCCAGCAAAGGACAGGGGGCCTACGAGCAGTACTTC.

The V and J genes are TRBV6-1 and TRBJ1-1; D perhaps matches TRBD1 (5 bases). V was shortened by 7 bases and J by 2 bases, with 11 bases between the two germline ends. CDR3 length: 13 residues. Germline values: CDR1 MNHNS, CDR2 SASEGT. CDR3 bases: TGTGCCAGCAACCAAGGGGTAAACACTGAAGCTTTCTTT. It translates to CASNQGVNTEAFF.

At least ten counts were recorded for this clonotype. CDR3 sequence reads: CASSPGTSGGTEQFF. The CDR3 nucleotides are TGCGCCAGCAGCCCAGGGACTAGCGGGGGGACTGAGCAGTTCTTC. The rearrangement links TRBV5-1 to TRBJ2-1; 15 bases fit TRBD2. CDR3 size: 15 residues. With 4 bases clipped from V and 9 bases from J, the junction kept 5 bases outside the gene matches. Germline CDR1 and CDR2: SGHRS and YFSETQ.

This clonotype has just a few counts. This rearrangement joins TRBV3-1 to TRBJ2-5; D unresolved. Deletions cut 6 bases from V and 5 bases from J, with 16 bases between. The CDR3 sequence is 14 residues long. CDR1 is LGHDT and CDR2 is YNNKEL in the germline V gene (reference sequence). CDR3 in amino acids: CASRWGSSRETQYF. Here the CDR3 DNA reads TGTGCCAGCAGATGGGGTAGTTCAAGGGAGACCCAGTACTTC.

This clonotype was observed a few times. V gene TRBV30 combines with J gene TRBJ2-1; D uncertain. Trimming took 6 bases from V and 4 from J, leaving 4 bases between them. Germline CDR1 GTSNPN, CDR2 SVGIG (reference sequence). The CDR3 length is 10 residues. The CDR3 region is CACSYNEQFF. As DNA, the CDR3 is TGTGCCTGTAGTTACAATGAGCAGTTCTTC.

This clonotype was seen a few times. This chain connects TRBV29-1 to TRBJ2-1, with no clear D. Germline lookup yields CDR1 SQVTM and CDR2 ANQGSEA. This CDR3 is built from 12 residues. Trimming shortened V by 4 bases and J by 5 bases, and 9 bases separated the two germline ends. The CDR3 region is CSVGATNNEQFF. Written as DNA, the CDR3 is TGCAGCGTTGGGGCTACCAACAATGAGCAGTTCTTC.

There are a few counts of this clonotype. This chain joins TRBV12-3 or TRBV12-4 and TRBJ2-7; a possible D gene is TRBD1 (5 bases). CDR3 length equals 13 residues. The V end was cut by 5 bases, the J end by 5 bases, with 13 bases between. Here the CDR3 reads CASSLSGLHEQYF. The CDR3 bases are TGTGCCAGCAGTCTTTCAGGGTTACACGAGCAGTACTTC.

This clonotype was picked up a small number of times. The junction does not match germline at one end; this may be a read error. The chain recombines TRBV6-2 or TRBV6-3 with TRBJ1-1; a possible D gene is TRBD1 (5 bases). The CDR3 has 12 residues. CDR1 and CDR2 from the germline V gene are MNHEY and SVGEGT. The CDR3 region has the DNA TGTGCCAGCAGTTACTCGATGTCGCAGGGCTACTTT. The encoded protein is CASSYSMSQGYF.

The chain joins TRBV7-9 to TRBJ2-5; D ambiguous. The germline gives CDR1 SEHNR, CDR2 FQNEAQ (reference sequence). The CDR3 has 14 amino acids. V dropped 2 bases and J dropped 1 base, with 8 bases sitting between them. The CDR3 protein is CASSLYGSQETQYF. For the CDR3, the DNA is TGTGCCAGCAGCTTATACGGTAGCCAAGAGACCCAGTACTTC.

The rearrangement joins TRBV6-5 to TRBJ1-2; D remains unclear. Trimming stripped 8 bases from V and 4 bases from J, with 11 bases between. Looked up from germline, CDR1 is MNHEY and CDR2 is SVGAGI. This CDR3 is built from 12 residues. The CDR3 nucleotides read TGTGCCAGCCGTGGGTCCCTCTATGGCTACACCTTC. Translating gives CASRGSLYGYTF.

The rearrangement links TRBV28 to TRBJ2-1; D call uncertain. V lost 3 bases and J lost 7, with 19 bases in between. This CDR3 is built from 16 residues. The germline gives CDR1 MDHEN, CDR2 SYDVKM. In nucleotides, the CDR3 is TGTGCCAGCAGTTTTGAGAGTTGGTGGCTTCTTAATGAGCAGTTCTTC. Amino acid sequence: CASSFESWWLLNEQFF.

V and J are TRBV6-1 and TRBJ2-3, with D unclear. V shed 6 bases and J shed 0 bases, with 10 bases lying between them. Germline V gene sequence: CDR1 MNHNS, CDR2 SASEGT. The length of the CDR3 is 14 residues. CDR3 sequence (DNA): TGTGCCAGCAGCCTCATTACTAGCACAGATACGCAGTATTTT. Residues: CASSLITSTDTQYF.

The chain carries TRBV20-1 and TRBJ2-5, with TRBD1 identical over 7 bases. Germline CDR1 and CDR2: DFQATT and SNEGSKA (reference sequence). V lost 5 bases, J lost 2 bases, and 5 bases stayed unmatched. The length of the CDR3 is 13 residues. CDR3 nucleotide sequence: TGCAGTGCTTGGGACAGCTTTCAAGAGACCCAGTACTTC. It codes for CSAWDSFQETQYF.

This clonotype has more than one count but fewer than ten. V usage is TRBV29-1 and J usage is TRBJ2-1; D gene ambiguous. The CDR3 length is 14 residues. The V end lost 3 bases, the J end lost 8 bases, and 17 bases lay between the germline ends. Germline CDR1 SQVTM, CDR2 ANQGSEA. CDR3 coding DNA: TGCAGCGTTGAGTATCGGGCCTCAATCGATGAGCAGTTCTTC. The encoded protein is CSVEYRASIDEQFF.